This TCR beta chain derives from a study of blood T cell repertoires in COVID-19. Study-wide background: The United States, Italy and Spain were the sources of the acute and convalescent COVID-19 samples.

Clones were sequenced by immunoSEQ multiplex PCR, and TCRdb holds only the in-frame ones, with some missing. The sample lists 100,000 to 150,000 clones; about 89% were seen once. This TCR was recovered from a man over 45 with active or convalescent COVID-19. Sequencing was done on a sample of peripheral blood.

CDR3 nucleotides: TGTGGGACTAGCGGGAATACCGGGGAGCTGTTTTTT. This gives the protein CGTSGNTGELFF. The V call is TRBV19, the J call TRBJ2-2; TRBD2 agrees at 12 bases. CDR1 is LNHDA, CDR2 SQIVND, per germline (reference sequence). The CDR3 spans 12 residues.